This T cell receptor (beta chain) was sequenced for a study of radiation and T cells in renal cell carcinoma. Concerning this clone: Its target is unknown.

Described time point: blood 4 weeks post-SBRT, at nephrectomy. Treatment specified: 15 Gy SBRT to primary tumor, nephrectomy 4 weeks later. Blood was sampled at baseline, 2 weeks and 4 weeks after SBRT. The tumor was a clear cell renal cell carcinoma. Here immunoSEQ multiplex PCR was the method, and the copy in TCRdb shows in-frame clones only, minus some. The table lists roughly 80,000 clones, approximately 87% of them singletons. The CDR3 extends over 15 amino acids. Germline-derived CDR1 and CDR2 are WSHSY and SAAADI. V was trimmed by 4 bases and J by 2 bases, leaving 15 bases between them. General study points: In blood, top tumor clones expanded by 2 weeks, shrinking by 4. No pretreatment tumor biopsies were available for baseline clonotypes.

Sequencing was performed on blood, taken from a patient whose treatment included radiotherapy and nephrectomy. The chain recombines TRBV10-2 with TRBJ2-7; possibly TRBD1 for D (6 bases). The clonotype was recovered from a woman aged 55-70 years with renal cell carcinoma. CDR3 nucleotides: TGCGCCAGCAGTGGCCGGGCAGGGGCCACCTACGAGCAGTACTTC. Its protein is CASSGRAGATYEQYF.